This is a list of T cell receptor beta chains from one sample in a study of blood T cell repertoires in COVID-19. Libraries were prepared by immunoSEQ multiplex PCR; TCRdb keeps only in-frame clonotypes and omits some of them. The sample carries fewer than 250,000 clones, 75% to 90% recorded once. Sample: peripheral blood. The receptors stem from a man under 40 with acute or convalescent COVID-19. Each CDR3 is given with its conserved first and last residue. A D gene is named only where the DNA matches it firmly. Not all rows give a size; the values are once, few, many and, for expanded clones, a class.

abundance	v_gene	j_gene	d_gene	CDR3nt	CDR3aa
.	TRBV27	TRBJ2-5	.	TGTGCCAGCAGTCCCGGACAAGAAGAGACCCAGTACTTC	CASSPGQEETQYF
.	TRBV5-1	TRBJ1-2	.	TGCGCCAGCAGCCTGTCGTATTATGGCTACACCTTC	CASSLSYYGYTF
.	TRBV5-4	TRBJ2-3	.	TGTGCCAGCAGCAGTGGACTGACTAGCACAGATACGCAGTATTTT	CASSSGLTSTDTQYF
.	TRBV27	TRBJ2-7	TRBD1	TGTGCCAGCAGTTTAGGCAGGGGGTCCTACGAGCAGTACTTC	CASSLGRGSYEQYF
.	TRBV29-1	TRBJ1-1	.	TGCAGCGTAACTGGACATCTGAACACTGAAGCTTTCTTT	CSVTGHLNTEAFF
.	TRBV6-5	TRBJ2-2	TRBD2	TGTGCCAGCAGGACGGGGGGTGACACCGGGGAGCTGTTTTTT	CASRTGGDTGELFF
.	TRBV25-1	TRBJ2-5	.	TGTGCCAGCAGTCGATCAGGGGCCATCCAAGAGACCCAGTACTTC	CASSRSGAIQETQYF
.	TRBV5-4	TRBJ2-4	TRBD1	TGTGCCAGCAGCTTGTGGGACAGGGGTAACATTCAGTACTTC	CASSLWDRGNIQYF
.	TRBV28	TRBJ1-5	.	TGTGCCAGCAGCCCCCCCCAATCGGGGCCCCAGCATTTT	CASSPPQSGPQHF
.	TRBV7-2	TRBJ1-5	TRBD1	TGTGCCAGCAGCCCGACAGGGTATTCTTTTCAGCCCCAGCATTTT	CASSPTGYSFQPQHF
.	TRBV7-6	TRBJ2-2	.	TGTGCCAGCAGCTTAGAATATCCAGGGACGAACACCGGGGAGCTGTTTTTT	CASSLEYPGTNTGELFF
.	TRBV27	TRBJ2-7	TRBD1	TGTGCCAGCAGTCAAGGGAGACAGGGGTACGAGCAGTACTTC	CASSQGRQGYEQYF
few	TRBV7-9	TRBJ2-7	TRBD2	TGTGCCAGCAGCTTAGGGTATGGGGGGGAGTCCTACCCCTACGAGCAGTACTTC	CASSLGYGGESYPYEQYF
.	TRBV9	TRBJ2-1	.	TGTGCCAGCAGCCCCGGTTCACAGGGATCCAATGAGCAGTTCTTC	CASSPGSQGSNEQFF
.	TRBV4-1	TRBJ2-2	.	TGCGCCAGCTGCCGGGGAGTTTTTCAGGAGGCCGGGGAGCTGTTTTTT	CASCRGVFQEAGELFF
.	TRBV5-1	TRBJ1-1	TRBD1	TGCGCCAGCAGCTTGGGGGGACAGGGAGGCACTGAAGCTTTCTTT	CASSLGGQGGTEAFF
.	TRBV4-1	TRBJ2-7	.	TGCGCCAGCAGCCACGCAAGTAGCGGCACCTCCTACGAGCAGTACTTC	CASSHASSGTSYEQYF
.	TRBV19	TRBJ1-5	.	TGTGCCAGTAGTTTGAGGGGGCAGCCCCAGCATTTT	CASSLRGQPQHF
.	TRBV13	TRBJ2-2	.	TGTGCCAGCAGCTACAGGTCCACCGGGGAGCTGTTTTTT	CASSYRSTGELFF
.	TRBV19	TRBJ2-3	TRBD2	TGTGCCAGTAAGAGGAGCGGGATTTTACTGGAAGATACGCAGTATTTT	CASKRSGILLEDTQYF
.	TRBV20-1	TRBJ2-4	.	TGCAGTGCTAGTCACAGGGTAGCCAAAAACATTCAGTACTTC	CSASHRVAKNIQYF
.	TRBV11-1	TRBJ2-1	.	TGTGCCAGCAGCACCTTGGGCGAGCAGTTCTTC	CASSTLGEQFF
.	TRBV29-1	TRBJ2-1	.	TGCAGCGTTGAAAACACGGGGAATGAGCAGTTCTTC	CSVENTGNEQFF
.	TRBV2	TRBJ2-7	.	TGTGCAAGGGGCGAGCAGTACTTC	CARGEQYF
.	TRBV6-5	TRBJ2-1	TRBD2	TGTGCCAGCAGTTACGCCCGACTAGCGGGAGTGCATGAGCAGTTCTTC	CASSYARLAGVHEQFF
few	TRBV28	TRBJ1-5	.	TGTGCCAGCAGTTCGGACAGACCCAATCAGCCCCAGCATTTT	CASSSDRPNQPQHF
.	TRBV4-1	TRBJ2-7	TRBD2	TGCGCCAGCAGCCTCAGGGGTAGCGGGAAACGCCTATCCTACGAGCAGTACTTC	CASSLRGSGKRLSYEQYF
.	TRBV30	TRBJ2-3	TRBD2	TGTGCCTGGATCAGTAGACTAGCGGATACGCAGTATTTT	CAWISRLADTQYF
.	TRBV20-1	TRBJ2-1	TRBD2	TGCAGTGCTAGTGATAGGACTAGCGGCTACAATGAGCAGTTCTTC	CSASDRTSGYNEQFF
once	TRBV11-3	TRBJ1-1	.	TGTGCCAGCAGCAAGGACAGTTACATGAACACTGAAGCTTTCTTT	CASSKDSYMNTEAFF
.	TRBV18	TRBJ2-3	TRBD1	TGTGCCAGCTCACCATTCCAGGGGGTCGGCACAGATACGCAGTATTTT	CASSPFQGVGTDTQYF
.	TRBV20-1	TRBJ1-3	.	TGCAGTGCCAGAGCAGGAAACACCATATATTTT	CSARAGNTIYF
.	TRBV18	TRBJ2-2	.	TGTGCCAGCTCACCACCATCATTGAACACCGGGGAGCTGTTTTTT	CASSPPSLNTGELFF
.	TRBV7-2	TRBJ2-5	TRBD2	TGTGCCAGCAGCTTCAGAAGGGGTCCTAGCGGGGGACGAATGGAGACCCAGTACTTC	CASSFRRGPSGGRMETQYF
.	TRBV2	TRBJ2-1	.	TGTGCCAGCACCCCCAAGCGTAATGAGCAGTTCTTC	CASTPKRNEQFF
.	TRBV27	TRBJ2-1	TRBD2	TGTGCCAGCAGGACTAGCGGGGTGAGCAATGAGCAGTTCTTC	CASRTSGVSNEQFF
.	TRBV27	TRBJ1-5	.	TGTGCCAGCAGTTTAAAGCTGTCGAGCAATCAGCCCCAGCATTTT	CASSLKLSSNQPQHF
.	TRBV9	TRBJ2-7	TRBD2	TGTGCCAGCAGCGTAGGAGGGGGGGTCAGCGGGAGATCCTACGAGCAGTACTTC	CASSVGGGVSGRSYEQYF
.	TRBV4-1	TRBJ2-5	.	TGCGCCAGCAGCCAGGACTACCTGGGGGGAGCCCAGTACTTC	CASSQDYLGGAQYF
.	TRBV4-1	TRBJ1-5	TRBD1	TGCGCCAGCAGCCAGAAGGGGCCCGGGACAGGTCCTCAGCCCCAGCATTTT	CASSQKGPGTGPQPQHF
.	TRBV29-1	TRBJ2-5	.	TGCAGCGTCGCCGAGCGAGTCCAAGAGACCCAGTACTTC	CSVAERVQETQYF
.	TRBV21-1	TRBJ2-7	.	TGTGCCAGCAGCAAAGAGTGGTGGACACACCTCTACGAGCAGTACTTC	CASSKEWWTHLYEQYF
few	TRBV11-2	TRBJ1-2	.	TGTGCCAGCAGCTTGGCACCTCTCGGGTATGGCTACACCTTC	CASSLAPLGYGYTF
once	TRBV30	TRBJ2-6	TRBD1	TGTGCCTGGGACAGGGGCTCCGGGGCCAACGTCCTGACTTTC	CAWDRGSGANVLTF
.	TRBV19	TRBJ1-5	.	TGTGCCAGCAGTATGGATGGAGCTCAGCCCCAGCATTTT	CASSMDGAQPQHF
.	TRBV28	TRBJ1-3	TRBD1	TGTGCCAGCAGTGAGATCCAGGGGGCGCGAGGAAACACCATATATTTT	CASSEIQGARGNTIYF